This TCR beta chain was identified during a study of OX40 agonist ivuxolimab in advanced cancers. Per the germline V gene, CDR1 is MNHEY and CDR2 is SVGAGI. Trimming pared 6 bases from V and 5 bases from J, leaving 13 bases between. CDR3 length equals 13 residues. Profiling relied on immunoSEQ multiplex PCR, and the TCRdb table lists in-frame clones only, not all of them. This table has tens of thousands of clones, 90% to 95% appearing once. A remark on this clone: The antigen remains unidentified.

Overall study results and limits: The study found among the lowest clonal expansion in partial responders at 0.1-3.0 mg/kg. Doses of 0.1 to 3.0 mg/kg were accompanied by clonal expansion of CD4+ and CD8+ blood T cells by week 6.

The chain carries TRBV6-5 and TRBJ2-5; D remains ambiguous. The input for sequencing was CD4+ or CD8+ T cells sorted from blood, taken in a trial of the OX40 agonist ivuxolimab. The TCR was taken from an adult with an advanced solid tumor such as melanoma, head and neck, liver or kidney cancer. CDR3 nucleotide sequence: TGTGCCAGCAGAGGAGTAATAACGGAGACCCAGTACTTC. Its protein is CASRGVITETQYF.